The text below deals with one T cell receptor beta chain. Antigen: not known. This record comes from a study of T cell responses to AZD1222 COVID-19 vaccine. General study results and limits: Baseline testing showed seropositivity in only a handful of AZD1222 recipients. Two AZD1222 administrations were followed by greater Spike-specific TCR breadth and depth. Researchers took repertoire samples only after the peak T cell response had come.

Libraries were prepared by immunoSEQ multiplex PCR; TCRdb keeps only in-frame clonotypes and omits some of them. The sample contains around 140,000 clones, 75% to 85% of which appear only once. The starting material was peripheral blood, obtained 28 days after the second dose of the MenACWY control vaccine. This clonotype originated in an adult who received the MenACWY meningococcal vaccine as a control.

Written as DNA, the CDR3 is TGTGCCAGCAGTCCGGGACAGCCGCGGGACGAGCAGTTCTTC. Translating it yields CASSPGQPRDEQFF. V gene TRBV28 combines with J gene TRBJ2-1; D possibly corresponds to TRBD1 (7 bases). Per germline, CDR1 MDHEN and CDR2 SYDVKM. V was pared by 5 bases and J by 10 bases, with 18 bases between. This CDR3 spans 14 amino acids.